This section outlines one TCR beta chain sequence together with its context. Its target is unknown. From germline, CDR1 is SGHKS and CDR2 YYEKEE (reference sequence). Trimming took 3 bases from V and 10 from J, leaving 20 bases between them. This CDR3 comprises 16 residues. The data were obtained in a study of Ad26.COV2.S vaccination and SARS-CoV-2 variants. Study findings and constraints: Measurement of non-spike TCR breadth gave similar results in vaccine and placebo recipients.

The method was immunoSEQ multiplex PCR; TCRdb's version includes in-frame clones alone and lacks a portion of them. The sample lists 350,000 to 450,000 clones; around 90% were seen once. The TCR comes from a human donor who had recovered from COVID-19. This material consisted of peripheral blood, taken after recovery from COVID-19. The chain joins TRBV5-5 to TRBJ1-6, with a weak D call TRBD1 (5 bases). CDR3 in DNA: TGTGCCAGCAGCTCCCCAAGGGGCATTTTGTCCTCACCCCTCCACTTT. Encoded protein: CASSSPRGILSSPLHF.